The following is a T cell receptor beta chain sequence with its context. These data are taken from a study of blood T cell repertoires in COVID-19. Study as a whole: Samples taken during acute and convalescent COVID-19 were collected in the United States, Italy and Spain. PBMCs, B-cell-depleted T cells, or T cells provided the cDNA or gDNA that made up the material.

During active infection, Seattle patients enrolled and were then monitored through disease. The germline V gene has CDR1 MNHEY and CDR2 SVGAGI. V shed 5 bases and J shed 0 bases, with 10 bases lying between them. The length of the CDR3 is 15 residues. Methods used by the authors: How many nucleated cells were present was estimated from reference gene primer amplification. The repertoire was sequenced with immunoSEQ multiplex PCR; TCRdb's copy has only in-frame clones and lacks some. The D gene and trimming were derived from the DNA, and the V and J assignments and clone size from that table. The sample yields about 300,000 clones, over 80% seen once.

The sequenced material came from peripheral blood. The TCR sequence derives from a woman aged 50 to 65 with COVID-19, enrolled during active disease. This chain connects TRBV6-5 to TRBJ2-2, with TRBD1 as a possible D gene (5 bases). Here the CDR3 reads CASSRQLTNTGELFF. Here the CDR3 DNA reads TGTGCCAGCAGTAGACAGCTAACGAACACCGGGGAGCTGTTTTTT.